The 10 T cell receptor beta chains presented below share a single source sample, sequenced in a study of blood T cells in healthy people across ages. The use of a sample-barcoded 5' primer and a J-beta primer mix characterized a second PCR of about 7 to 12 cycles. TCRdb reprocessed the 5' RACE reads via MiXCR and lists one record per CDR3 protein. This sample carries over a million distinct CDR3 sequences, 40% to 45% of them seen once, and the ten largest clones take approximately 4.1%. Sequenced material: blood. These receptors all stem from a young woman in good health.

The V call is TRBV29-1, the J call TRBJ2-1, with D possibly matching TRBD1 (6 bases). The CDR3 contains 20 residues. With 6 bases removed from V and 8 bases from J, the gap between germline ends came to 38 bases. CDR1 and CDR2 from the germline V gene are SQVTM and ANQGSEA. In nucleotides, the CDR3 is TGCAGCGTCGCACCATTCTACGTCGACAGGCCTATCCCTGGGGGCGATGAGCAGTTCTTC. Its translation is CSVAPFYVDRPIPGGDEQFF.

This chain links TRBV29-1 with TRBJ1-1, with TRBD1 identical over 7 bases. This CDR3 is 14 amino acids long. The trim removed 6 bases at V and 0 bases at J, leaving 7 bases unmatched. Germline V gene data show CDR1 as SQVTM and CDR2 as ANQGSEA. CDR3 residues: CSVVQGQMNTEAFF. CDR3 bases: TGCAGCGTCGTGCAGGGACAGATGAACACTGAAGCTTTCTTT.

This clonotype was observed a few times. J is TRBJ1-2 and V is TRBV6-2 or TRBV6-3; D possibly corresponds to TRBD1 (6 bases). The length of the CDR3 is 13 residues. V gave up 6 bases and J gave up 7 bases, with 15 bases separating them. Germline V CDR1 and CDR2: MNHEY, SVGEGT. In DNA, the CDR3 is TGTGCCAGCAGCCACAGGGAGTCCACTGGCTACACCTTC. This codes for CASSHRESTGYTF.

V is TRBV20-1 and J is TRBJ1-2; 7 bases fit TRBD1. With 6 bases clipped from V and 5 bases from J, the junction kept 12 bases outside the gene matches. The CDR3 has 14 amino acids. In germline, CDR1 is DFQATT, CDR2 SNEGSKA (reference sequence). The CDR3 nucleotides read TGCAGTGCCCTGGGACAGCCCAACGTTTATGGCTACACCTTC. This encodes CSALGQPNVYGYTF.

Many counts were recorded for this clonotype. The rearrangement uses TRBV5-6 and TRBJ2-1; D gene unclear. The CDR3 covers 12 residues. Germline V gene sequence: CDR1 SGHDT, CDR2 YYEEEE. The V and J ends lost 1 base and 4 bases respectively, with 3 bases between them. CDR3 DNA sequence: TGTGCCAGCAGCTTGATGTACAATGAGCAGTTCTTC. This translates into CASSLMYNEQFF.

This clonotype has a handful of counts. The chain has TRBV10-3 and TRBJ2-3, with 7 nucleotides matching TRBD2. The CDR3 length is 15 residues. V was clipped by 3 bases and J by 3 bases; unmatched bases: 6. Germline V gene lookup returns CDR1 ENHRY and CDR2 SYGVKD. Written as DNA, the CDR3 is TGTGCCATCAGTGACTGGGAGGGGCTGACAGATACGCAGTATTTT. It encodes CAISDWEGLTDTQYF.

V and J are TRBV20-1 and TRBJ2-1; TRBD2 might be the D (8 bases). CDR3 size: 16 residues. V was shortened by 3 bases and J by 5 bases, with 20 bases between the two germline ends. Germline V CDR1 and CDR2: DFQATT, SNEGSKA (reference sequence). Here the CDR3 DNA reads TGCAGTGCTAGTCGGACAGGTGCGGGGGGCCACAATGAGCAGTTCTTC. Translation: CSASRTGAGGHNEQFF.

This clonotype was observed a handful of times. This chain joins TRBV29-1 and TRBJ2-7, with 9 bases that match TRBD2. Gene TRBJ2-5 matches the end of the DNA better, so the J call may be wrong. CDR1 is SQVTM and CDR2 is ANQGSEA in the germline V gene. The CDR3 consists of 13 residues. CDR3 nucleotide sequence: TGCAGCGCCAGCGGGAGGTTTTCAGAGACCCAGTACTTC. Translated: CSASGRFSETQYF.

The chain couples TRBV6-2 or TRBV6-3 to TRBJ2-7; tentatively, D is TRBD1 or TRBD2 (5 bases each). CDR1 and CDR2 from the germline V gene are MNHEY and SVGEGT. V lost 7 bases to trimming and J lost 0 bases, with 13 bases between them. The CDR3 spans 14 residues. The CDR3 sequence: CASKRGTDSYEQYF. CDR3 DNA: TGTGCCAGCAAACGGGGCACCGACTCCTACGAGCAGTACTTC.

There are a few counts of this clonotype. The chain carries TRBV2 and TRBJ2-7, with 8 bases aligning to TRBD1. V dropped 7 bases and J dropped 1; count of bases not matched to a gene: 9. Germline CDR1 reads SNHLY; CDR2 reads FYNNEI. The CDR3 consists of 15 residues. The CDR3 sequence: CASMGDRTYSYEQYF. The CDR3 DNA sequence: TGTGCCAGCATGGGGGACAGGACGTATTCCTACGAGCAGTACTTC. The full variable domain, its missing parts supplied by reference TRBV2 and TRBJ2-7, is EPEVTQTPSHQVTQMGQEVILRCVPISNHLYFYWYRQILGQKVEFLVSFYNNEISEKSEIFDDQFSVERPDGSNFTLKIRSTKLEDSAMYFCASMGDRTYSYEQYFGPGTRLTVT.